What follows are 2 T cell receptor beta chains derived from one specimen sequenced in a study of cytotoxic CD8 clonotypes in ibrutinib-treated CLL. TCRdb keeps only in-frame clones here, not all; method: immunoSEQ multiplex PCR. The repertoire holds 160,000 or so clones, with approximately 77% as singletons. The source material was PBMCs, sampled after 12 months of ibrutinib treatment. The source is a human donor with chronic lymphocytic leukemia.

J is TRBJ2-7 and V is TRBV28; D could derive from TRBD1 or TRBD2 (6 bases each). Trimming stripped 3 bases from V and 10 bases from J, with 10 bases between. This CDR3 has 11 amino acids. Per germline, CDR1 MDHEN and CDR2 SYDVKM. CDR3 in amino acids: CASSFPGAQYF. The CDR3 DNA reads as TGTGCCAGCAGTTTCCCGGGGGCACAGTACTTC.

This chain uses TRBV7-8 with TRBJ1-2, with 7 bases identical to TRBD1. This CDR3 has 14 amino acids. The germline CDR1 and CDR2 sequences are SGHVS and FQNEAQ. V trimming: 4 bases; J trimming: 3 bases; junction bases outside the gene matches: 5. DNA of the CDR3: TGTGCCAGCAGCTCTCCGGGACAGTACTATGGCTACACCTTC. This codes for CASSSPGQYYGYTF.